The table lists the clone carrying this T cell receptor beta chain with many counts. As yet, its antigen is unknown. The V end lost 6 bases, the J end lost 8 bases, and 10 bases lay between the germline ends. This CDR3 region has 12 residues. The germline V gene has CDR1 SGHDN and CDR2 FVKESK. A single record per CDR3 protein comes from TCRdb applying MiXCR to the reads. The sample contains approximately 990,000 distinct CDR3 sequences, around 31% of which appear only once. The data were obtained in a study of T cell repertoires in cytomegalovirus infection. The sequence came from a human donor in good health (CMV status not recorded). Some clones in this sample may be carry-over from other donors' samples. The chain recombines TRBV14 with TRBJ2-2; D is ambiguous. Source: cultured CD8+ T cells from PBMCs, taken from culture after CMV antigen stimulation. This CDR3 is CASSPLTGELFF. Written as DNA, the CDR3 is TGTGCCAGCAGTCCCCTGACAGGGGAGCTGTTTTTT.